The 6 T cell receptor beta chains below all came from one sample that was sequenced in a study of early T cells in non-severe SARS-CoV-2 infection. TCRdb passed the 5' RACE reads through MiXCR, listing each CDR3 protein once. There are tens of thousands of distinct CDR3 sequences in the sample; under 14% occur only once, and roughly a tenth lies in the top ten. The source material was whole blood. The origin of the receptors is an adult who was a healthcare worker with PCR-confirmed SARS-CoV-2 infection or an uninfected control (not recorded which).

This clonotype was recorded many times. The V and J genes are TRBV7-9 and TRBJ2-5; D unresolved. With 5 bases removed from V and 2 bases from J, the gap between germline ends came to 12 bases. This CDR3 is built from 14 residues. CDR1 and CDR2 (germline): SEHNR, FQNEAQ (reference sequence). This chain's CDR3 is CASSQSLLQETQYF. The DNA of the CDR3 is TGTGCCAGCAGCCAGAGTCTCCTTCAAGAGACCCAGTACTTC.

This clonotype has at least ten counts. The chain links TRBV28 to TRBJ1-3; 8 nucleotides match TRBD1. J was trimmed by 4 bases and V by 7 bases; bases with no gene match: 12. Looked up from germline, CDR1 is MDHEN and CDR2 is SYDVKM. The CDR3 is made up of 16 amino acids. The CDR3 sequence: CASTFLRGRKGNTIYF. CDR3 in DNA: TGTGCCAGCACATTTCTCAGGGGGCGGAAAGGAAACACCATATATTTT.

This clonotype appeared many times. The chain carries TRBV28 and TRBJ1-1; 7 nucleotides align to TRBD1. V lost 8 bases, J lost 1 base, and 10 bases stayed unmatched. Germline CDR1 reads MDHEN; CDR2 reads SYDVKM. The CDR3 is 15 residues long. As DNA, the CDR3 is TGTGCCAGCGTCTCTACAGGGGAAGCGAACACTGAAGCTTTCTTT. Translated, it gives CASVSTGEANTEAFF.

This clonotype was detected ten times or more. The gene calls are TRBV24-1 and TRBJ2-2; 11 bases map to TRBD1. The CDR3 is made up of 17 amino acids. With 4 bases clipped from V and 1 base from J, the junction kept 4 bases outside the gene matches. Germline lookup yields CDR1 KGHDR and CDR2 SFDVKD. The CDR3 is CATSDYGTGGNTGELFF. CDR3 nucleotides: TGTGCCACCAGTGACTATGGGACAGGGGGGAACACCGGGGAGCTGTTTTTT.

The V and J genes are TRBV19 and TRBJ1-6, with D hard to call. Germline V gene lookup returns CDR1 LNHDA and CDR2 SQIVND (reference sequence). V was clipped by 5 bases and J by 7 bases, with 15 bases between them. The CDR3 spans 15 residues. The CDR3 reads CASSPRRLGNSPLHF. The DNA for the CDR3 is TGTGCCAGTAGTCCCCGCAGACTGGGAAATTCACCCCTCCACTTT. The variable domain in full, completed from reference TRBV19 and TRBJ1-6, reads DGGITQSPKYLFRKEGQNVTLSCEQNLNHDAMYWYRQDPGQGLRLIYYSQIVNDFQKGDIAEGYSVSREKKESFPLTVTSAQKNPTAFYLCASSPRRLGNSPLHFGNGTRLTVT.

This clonotype appeared many times. The V and J genes are TRBV12-5 and TRBJ2-3; D unclear. The CDR3 extends over 16 amino acids. V dropped 4 bases and J dropped 0 bases, with 14 bases sitting between them. Germline CDR1 is LGHNT and CDR2 is FRNRAP. Written as DNA, the CDR3 is TGTGCTAGTGGTTCCAACTCCCGCCGAAGCACAGATACGCAGTATTTT. This encodes CASGSNSRRSTDTQYF.